Following are 21 T cell receptor beta chains from one sample sequenced in a study of shared clonotypes between healthy human individuals. Method: immunoSEQ multiplex PCR; TCRdb's copy keeps in-frame clones and lacks some. The sample holds some 740,000 clones, around 93% seen once. Naive CD8 cells lacked CD45RO, underwent positive selection for CCR7 and left out terminally differentiated effector memory CD45RA+ cells. Sequenced: naive CD8+ T cells sorted from blood. The receptors were sampled from a man aged 25 to 40 in good health.

The chain carries TRBV10-2 and TRBJ2-7, with 11 bases identical to TRBD1. The CDR3 covers 14 residues. J gave up 5 bases and V 2 bases, and 2 bases lay outside the gene matches. Germline V CDR1 and CDR2: WSHSY, SAAADI. The CDR3 here is CASSEGQGANEQYF. The CDR3 nucleotides are TGCGCCAGCAGTGAGGGACAGGGGGCTAACGAGCAGTACTTC.

The chain uses TRBV7-9 and TRBJ2-3; 9 bases match TRBD2. Germline CDR1 and CDR2: SEHNR and FQNEAQ (reference sequence). J lost 5 bases, V lost 3 bases, and 12 bases had no gene match. This CDR3 comprises 17 residues. The CDR3 region has the DNA TGTGCCAGCAGCTTTGGGTCGGCGGGAGGGCCGATAGATACGCAGTATTTT. It encodes CASSFGSAGGPIDTQYF.

The chain is built from TRBV7-8 and TRBJ2-5; 8 nucleotides match TRBD1. J was trimmed by 6 bases and V by 5 bases; bases with no gene match: 8. The CDR3 totals 14 residues. Germline V lookup: CDR1 SGHVS, CDR2 FQNEAQ. The DNA of the CDR3 is TGTGCCAGCAGCCCAGGGGGCATTTCGAAGACCCAGTACTTC. It is translated as CASSPGGISKTQYF.

This chain uses TRBV27 with TRBJ1-1; D gene uncertain. The CDR3 extends over 12 amino acids. V was clipped by 2 bases and J by 2 bases, with 3 bases between them. Germline loops: CDR1 MNHEY, CDR2 SMNVEV (reference sequence). The CDR3 DNA sequence: TGTGCCAGCAGTTTAACCAACACTGAAGCTTTCTTT. Protein product: CASSLTNTEAFF.

The rearrangement links TRBV9 to TRBJ1-1, with TRBD1 identical over 8 bases. Germline loops: CDR1 SGDLS, CDR2 YYNGEE. J gave up 4 bases and V 3 bases, and 11 bases lay outside the gene matches. This CDR3 comprises 16 residues. The CDR3 loop reads CASSDRSGTGLTEAFF. In DNA, the CDR3 is TGTGCCAGCAGCGACCGATCCGGGACAGGCCTCACTGAAGCTTTCTTT.

The V call is TRBV29-1, the J call TRBJ2-3; no definite D call. Germline CDR1 SQVTM, CDR2 ANQGSEA. Deletions cut 4 bases from V and 1 base from J, with 12 bases between. The CDR3 loop spans 14 amino acids. This chain's CDR3 is CSVGWGMGTDTQYF. The CDR3 region has the DNA TGCAGCGTTGGGTGGGGTATGGGCACAGATACGCAGTATTTT.

The chain combines TRBV7-8 with TRBJ1-4; 8 positions agree with TRBD1. The V gene's germline CDR1 is SGHVS and CDR2 FQNEAQ. This CDR3 contains 18 residues. V trimming: 4 bases; J trimming: 0 bases; junction bases outside the gene matches: 10. CDR3 residues: CASSSAGTGIATNEKLFF. CDR3 DNA: TGTGCCAGCAGCTCCGCCGGGACAGGAATTGCAACTAATGAAAAACTGTTTTTT.

The chain employs TRBV27 and TRBJ2-5; 9 bases align to TRBD1. V lost 5 bases to trimming and J lost 7 bases; unmatched junction nucleotides: 11. Germline V gene data show CDR1 as MNHEY and CDR2 as SMNVEV (reference sequence). CDR3 length equals 15 residues. CDR3 protein: CASSRGQGDLVTQYF. The CDR3 region has the DNA TGTGCCAGCAGTAGGGGACAGGGAGATTTAGTGACCCAGTACTTC.

This chain connects TRBV29-1 to TRBJ2-5, with D perhaps matching TRBD1 or TRBD2 (5 bases each). Trimming took 3 bases from V and 1 from J, leaving 9 bases between them. Germline loops: CDR1 SQVTM, CDR2 ANQGSEA. The CDR3 has 13 amino acids. DNA of the CDR3: TGCAGCGTTGACGAGAGGGGCCAAGAGACCCAGTACTTC. This encodes CSVDERGQETQYF.

The chain couples TRBV5-6 to TRBJ2-7; 7 bases are a match to TRBD1. The germline gives CDR1 SGHDT, CDR2 YYEEEE. Trimming removed 2 bases from V and 7 bases from J; junction bases left unmatched: 6. The CDR3 spans 13 residues. CDR3 DNA sequence: TGTGCCAGCAGCTTACAGGGGAAGGGAGAGCAGTACTTC. This translates into CASSLQGKGEQYF.

Concerning this clone: At the DNA level, this CDR3 is encoded by other sequences in the same sample as well. The chain has TRBV19 and TRBJ2-1; 10 bases match TRBD2. The CDR3 runs to 15 residues. The V segment lost 4 bases and the J segment 2 bases; nucleotides outside the gene matches: 2. Germline CDR1 is LNHDA and CDR2 is SQIVND (reference sequence). The CDR3 loop reads CASSTSGRAYNEQFF. The DNA for the CDR3 is TGTGCCAGTAGTACCAGCGGGAGGGCCTACAATGAGCAGTTCTTC.

This sequence joins TRBV10-3 and TRBJ2-5; D might be TRBD2 (5 bases). Germline V CDR1 and CDR2: ENHRY, SYGVKD. V was pared by 0 bases and J by 3 bases, with 11 bases between. The CDR3 sequence is 15 residues long. The CDR3 protein is CAISESYRGEETQYF. CDR3 DNA sequence: TGTGCCATCAGTGAGTCGTATCGGGGAGAAGAGACCCAGTACTTC.

The count of this clone is one. The chain joins TRBV28 to TRBJ1-1, with 7 bases matching TRBD1. Trimming cost V 6 bases and J 0 bases; bases outside gene matches: 13. CDR1 and CDR2 from the germline V gene are MDHEN and SYDVKM. CDR3 length: 17 residues. The CDR3 DNA follows: TGTGCCAGCAGCCCACAGGGGAAGGGCATCATGAACACTGAAGCTTTCTTT. As protein: CASSPQGKGIMNTEAFF. The full variable domain, completed using reference TRBV28 and TRBJ1-1, is DVKVTQSSRYLVKRTGEKVFLECVQDMDHENMFWYRQDPGLGLRLIYFSYDVKMKEKGDIPEGYSVSREKKERFSLILESASTNQTSMYLCASSPQGKGIMNTEAFFGQGTRLTVV.

V and J are TRBV7-6 and TRBJ2-2; D ambiguous. Germline loops: CDR1 SGHVS, CDR2 FNYEAQ. There are 16 residues in the CDR3. Between the trimmed V and J ends, which lost 1 base and 0 bases, there was a span of 9 bases. The CDR3 loop is CASSLEIAANTGELFF. The DNA for the CDR3 is TGTGCCAGCAGCTTAGAAATAGCCGCGAACACCGGGGAGCTGTTTTTT.

The genes are TRBV7-8 and TRBJ2-2; D gene ambiguous. The germline V and J ends were trimmed by 4 bases and 8 bases, with 8 bases remaining between them. Germline-derived CDR1 and CDR2 are SGHVS and FQNEAQ. The CDR3 has 12 residues. CDR3: CASSSLGGELFF. As DNA, the CDR3 is TGTGCCAGCAGCTCCTTAGGAGGGGAGCTGTTTTTT.

This clone was recorded only once. The chain links TRBV6-1 to TRBJ2-2; D is ambiguous. The CDR3 has 14 amino acids. Trimming removed 0 bases at V and 5 bases at J, with 7 bases between. The germline V gene has CDR1 MNHNS and CDR2 SASEGT. CDR3 nucleotide sequence: TGTGCCAGCAGTGAAGCCCACTGGACCGGGGAGCTGTTTTTT. This codes for CASSEAHWTGELFF.

The genes are TRBV7-6 and TRBJ2-3; 10 bases align to TRBD1. The J segment lost 3 bases and the V segment lost 4 bases, leaving 4 bases of the junction unmatched. The V gene's germline CDR1 is SGHVS and CDR2 FNYEAQ. The CDR3 totals 15 residues. DNA for the CDR3: TGTGCCAGCAGCTCGGGACAGGGGCAGACAGATACGCAGTATTTT. Translated, it gives CASSSGQGQTDTQYF.

The rearrangement joins TRBV28 to TRBJ2-7; 9 bases are shared with TRBD1. V lost 7 bases and J lost 3; bases outside the gene matches: 10. Germline CDR1 MDHEN, CDR2 SYDVKM. The CDR3 has 15 amino acids. CDR3 coding DNA: TGTGCCAGCACCTCCCGGGACAGGGTGGGCTACGAGCAGTACTTC. This translates into CASTSRDRVGYEQYF.

The chain combines TRBV7-9 with TRBJ1-3, with D uncertain. V was shortened by 5 bases and J by 0 bases, with 11 bases between the two germline ends. This CDR3 is built from 15 residues. CDR1 is SEHNR, CDR2 FQNEAQ, per germline (reference sequence). The CDR3 loop is CASSDTEYSGNTIYF. The CDR3, as DNA: TGTGCCAGCAGCGATACAGAGTACTCTGGAAACACCATATATTTT.

The chain has TRBV7-2 and TRBJ2-7; D ambiguous. CDR3 length: 15 residues. Trimming pared 1 base from V and 1 base from J, leaving 11 bases between. From germline, CDR1 is SGHTA and CDR2 FQGNSA. The CDR3 DNA reads TGTGCCAGCAGCTTAGAAATCGCAGAATCCTACGAGCAGTACTTC. Translated: CASSLEIAESYEQYF.

The V call is TRBV28, the J call TRBJ2-7, with D perhaps assigned TRBD1 or TRBD2 (6 bases each). The CDR3 is made up of 16 amino acids. The V end was cut by 2 bases, the J end by 6 bases, with 20 bases between. Germline V lookup: CDR1 MDHEN, CDR2 SYDVKM. The CDR3, as DNA: TGTGCCAGCAGTTTACCTACAGGGCTAGGGGGACTCGAGCAGTACTTC. Translated, it gives CASSLPTGLGGLEQYF.